This T cell receptor beta chain was documented in a study of blood T cell repertoires in COVID-19. Unmatched junction bases numbered 11, after V lost 2 bases and J lost 4 bases. CDR3 length equals 17 residues. Germline V gene sequence: CDR1 MNHEY, CDR2 SVGEGT. TCRdb's copy holds only in-frame clones and misses some; the assay was immunoSEQ multiplex PCR. Found here are roughly 70,000 clones, roughly three quarters of them singletons; the top ten hold 6.3%. The sequence was collected from an older woman with acute or convalescent COVID-19. Sequenced: peripheral blood. This chain joins TRBV6-2 or TRBV6-3 and TRBJ1-5; TRBD1 matches at 7 bases. This chain's CDR3 is CASSYKPGQGGNQPQHF. The CDR3 nucleotides read TGTGCCAGCAGTTACAAACCGGGGCAGGGGGGTAATCAGCCCCAGCATTTT.